This T cell receptor beta chain was sequenced for a study of blood T cell repertoires in COVID-19. At the level of the study: Sites across the United States, Italy and Spain contributed samples from acute and convalescent COVID-19. Sources were T cells, B-cell-depleted T cells, or PBMCs; the material itself was cDNA or gDNA.

In the authors' workflow: Estimation of nucleated cell counts was performed using reference gene primer amplification. Clones were read by immunoSEQ multiplex PCR, and TCRdb kept only the in-frame ones, dropping some. V, J and clone size derive from that table, while D and trimming were established from the DNA sequence. The sample contains approximately 47,000 clones, about 83% of which appear only once. This CDR3 has 16 residues. Germline loops: CDR1 SGHRS, CDR2 YFSETQ. V was cut by 4 bases and J by 1 base, with 18 bases left in between. The sample comprised peripheral blood. This chain uses TRBV5-1 with TRBJ2-7, with D tentatively TRBD1 (5 bases). The source is a woman aged 55-69 years with acute or convalescent COVID-19. CDR3 DNA sequence: TGCGCCAGCAGCGGAATGTACCGACAGCTATCCTACGAGCAGTACTTC. Translation gives CASSGMYRQLSYEQYF.